The present entry profiles one TCR beta chain with its context. Trimming shortened V by 3 bases and J by 5 bases, and 13 bases separated the two germline ends. The CDR3 spans 14 residues. Germline V gene sequence: CDR1 LGHNA, CDR2 YNFKEQ. These data originate in a study of blood T cell repertoires in COVID-19. The wider study: Whether acute or convalescent, the COVID-19 samples came from the United States, Italy and Spain. Sources were T cells, B-cell-depleted T cells, or PBMCs; the material itself was cDNA or gDNA.

Original methodology: Amplification from reference gene primers served as the basis for estimated nucleated cell counts. The assay was immunoSEQ multiplex PCR, and TCRdb's table has in-frame clones only and misses some. That table is the source of V, J and clone size, and D and trimming were worked out from the DNA. The repertoire has about 150,000 clones, 80% to 90% of them found once; the top ten carry 2% to 3%. The source of this sequence is a man between 45 and 60 years old with active COVID-19. Sequenced input: peripheral blood. The chain combines TRBV4-2 with TRBJ2-5; D might be TRBD1 (5 bases). CDR3 amino acids: CASSQTSGPETQYF. CDR3 nucleotide sequence: TGTGCCAGCAGCCAGACCTCAGGGCCGGAGACCCAGTACTTC.